The entry below gives a single T cell receptor (beta chain) sequence along with its context. This entry is derived from a study of blood T cell repertoires in COVID-19. Germline-derived CDR1 and CDR2 are KGHSH and LQKENI. The ends lost 2 bases at V and 5 bases at J; junction bases unmatched: 12. CDR3 length: 17 amino acids. TCRdb's copy holds only in-frame clones and misses some; the assay was immunoSEQ multiplex PCR. The sample records fewer than 85,000 clones, roughly 85% being singletons. Sequenced: peripheral blood. The clonotype comes from a man aged 60 to 69 with acute or convalescent COVID-19. The rearrangement links TRBV18 to TRBJ1-5; 7 bases align to TRBD1. In nucleotides, the CDR3 is TGTGCCAGCTCACCAAACAGGGGCTGGGGTATGTATCAGCCCCAGCATTTT. Translation: CASSPNRGWGMYQPQHF.